The rows below give T cell receptor beta chains drawn from one sample of a study of glioma-infiltrating T cells after dendritic cell vaccination. Clones were sequenced by immunoSEQ multiplex PCR, and TCRdb holds only the in-frame ones, with some missing. The repertoire has roughly 41,000 clones, around 80% of them found once; the top ten carry 7.8%. The specimen comprised blood, sampled before dendritic cell vaccination. These receptors were collected from a human donor with glioblastoma. The CDR3 runs from the conserved cysteine through the conserved F or W. D genes are given only for firm matches. Clone size, where shown, is once, few, many, or a class for clones that have expanded.

d_call: TRBD1
clone_size: NA
j_call: TRBJ1-4
v_call: TRBV6-1
cdr3_aa: CASSPPTGEKLFF
cdr3_nt: TGTGCCAGCAGTCCTCCGACAGGGGAAAAACTGTTTTTT

d_call: TRBD1
clone_size: once
j_call: TRBJ2-7
v_call: TRBV30
cdr3_aa: CAWSVGTGGYEQYF
cdr3_nt: TGTGCCTGGAGTGTCGGGACAGGGGGGTACGAGCAGTACTTC

d_call: TRBD1
clone_size: NA
j_call: TRBJ1-4
v_call: TRBV5-1
cdr3_aa: CASKLTGGIGEKLFF
cdr3_nt: TGCGCCAGCAAACTGACAGGGGGCATTGGCGAAAAACTGTTTTTT

d_call: NA
clone_size: NA
j_call: TRBJ2-7
v_call: TRBV29-1
cdr3_aa: CSVEYSYEQYF
cdr3_nt: TGCAGCGTTGAATACTCCTACGAGCAGTACTTC

d_call: NA
clone_size: NA
j_call: TRBJ1-2
v_call: TRBV5-1
cdr3_aa: CASRPNPSGGADGYTF
cdr3_nt: TGCGCCAGCAGACCCAACCCTTCGGGGGGCGCGGATGGCTACACCTTC

d_call: TRBD1
clone_size: NA
j_call: TRBJ1-5
v_call: TRBV6-5
cdr3_aa: CASRTNRGSQPQHF
cdr3_nt: TGTGCCAGCAGAACCAACAGGGGAAGTCAGCCCCAGCATTTT

d_call: TRBD1
clone_size: few
j_call: TRBJ2-2
v_call: TRBV5-6
cdr3_aa: CASSSSDRATGELFF
cdr3_nt: TGTGCCAGCAGCTCGTCGGACAGGGCCACCGGGGAGCTGTTTTTT

d_call: TRBD2
clone_size: few
j_call: TRBJ2-7
v_call: TRBV6-1
cdr3_aa: CASSDSERGASYEQYF
cdr3_nt: TGTGCCAGCAGTGACAGCGAGCGGGGGGCGTCCTACGAGCAGTACTTC

d_call: NA
clone_size: few
j_call: TRBJ2-1
v_call: TRBV4-2
cdr3_aa: CASSQVGQGRNNEQFF
cdr3_nt: TGTGCCAGCAGCCAAGTGGGTCAGGGTCGAAACAATGAGCAGTTCTTC

d_call: TRBD1
clone_size: NA
j_call: TRBJ2-1
v_call: TRBV7-3
cdr3_aa: CASSLQQGTYNEQFF
cdr3_nt: TGTGCCAGCAGCTTACAACAGGGGACCTACAATGAGCAGTTCTTC

d_call: TRBD2
clone_size: NA
j_call: TRBJ2-3
v_call: TRBV4-3
cdr3_aa: CASSHIRDFPREGTDTQYF
cdr3_nt: TGCGCCAGCAGCCATATCCGGGACTTCCCCCGGGAGGGCACAGATACGCAGTATTTT

d_call: TRBD1
clone_size: NA
j_call: TRBJ1-2
v_call: TRBV5-1
cdr3_aa: CASSSGQGVYGYTF
cdr3_nt: TGCGCCAGCAGCTCCGGACAGGGGGTCTATGGCTACACCTTC